These 19 T cell receptor beta chains share one sample of origin, sequenced in a study of shared clonotypes between healthy human individuals (dated by TCRdb to 2020 to 2022). Libraries were made using the immunoSEQ multiplex PCR assay. Imported from immuneACCESS, the table was reduced by TCRdb to in-frame sequences with V and J called. These copies leave out some clones; in studies compared against another copy, an unresolved V gene accounts for under half, and the cause of the remainder is not known. The sample table lists some 1,400,000 clones, roughly 97% of them with a count of one. The leading ten clones occupy more than 0.9% of the sample. The sample taken for sequencing was naive CD4+ T cells sorted from blood. What this sample's cell subset or site label stands for: CD45RA+ positively selected. The receptors originated from a man aged 25 to 40 in good health.

This clone was recorded a few times. This chain links TRBV7-2 with TRBJ2-2; D ambiguous. Trimming took off 6 bases at V and 3 bases at J, with 8 bases between the two ends. Germline CDR1 and CDR2: SGHTA and FQGNSA. The CDR3 spans 13 residues. CDR3: CASRSTYTGELFF. The CDR3 DNA is TGTGCCAGCAGGTCAACATACACCGGGGAGCTGTTTTTT. The whole variable domain, remainder taken from reference TRBV7-2 and TRBJ2-2, is GAGVSQSPSNKVTEKGKDVELRCDPISGHTALYWYRQSLGQGLEFLIYFQGNSAPDKSGLPSDRFSAERTGGSVSTLTIQRTQQEDSAVYLCASRSTYTGELFFGEGSRLTVL.

The V gene is TRBV10-3, the J gene TRBJ2-1; TRBD2 matches at 12 bases. J was trimmed by 7 bases and V by 7 bases; bases with no gene match: 5. Germline V gene sequence: CDR1 ENHRY, CDR2 SYGVKD. The length of the CDR3 is 14 residues. CDR3 nucleotides: TGTGCCATCACTAGCGGGAGGGCCGGGAATGAGCAGTTCTTC. Encoded protein: CAITSGRAGNEQFF.

This clone was observed a handful of times. The chain links TRBV11-1 to TRBJ2-7; TRBD1 matches 7 bases. V was clipped by 3 bases and J by 1 base; unmatched bases: 6. Germline V gene data show CDR1 as SGHAT and CDR2 as FQDESV (reference sequence). The CDR3 covers 15 residues. The CDR3 coding sequence is TGTGCCAGCAGCTTTCCGGGACAGCAGTCCTACGAGCAGTACTTC. This gives the protein CASSFPGQQSYEQYF.

V and J are TRBV6-1 and TRBJ2-1, with 9 bases lining up with TRBD2. CDR1 and CDR2 (germline): MNHNS, SASEGT. Unmatched junction bases numbered 9, after V lost 4 bases and J lost 8 bases. This CDR3 comprises 15 residues. CDR3 in amino acids: CASSVAGGQYYEQFF. CDR3 in DNA: TGTGCCAGCAGTGTTGCGGGAGGGCAGTATTATGAGCAGTTCTTC.

The chain joins TRBV5-1 to TRBJ2-5; possibly TRBD2 for D (6 bases). Germline V gene lookup returns CDR1 SGHRS and CDR2 YFSETQ. This CDR3 region has 16 residues. Trimming took off 2 bases at V and 0 bases at J, with 14 bases between the two ends. In DNA form, the CDR3 reads TGCGCCAGCAGCTTCCCTGGGAGGACGGACCAAGAGACCCAGTACTTC. Its translation: CASSFPGRTDQETQYF.

The V gene is TRBV5-8, the J gene TRBJ2-7; tentative D call: TRBD1 (5 bases). Trimming removed 0 bases at V and 3 bases at J, with 7 bases between. Germline values: CDR1 SGHTS, CDR2 YDEGEE. The CDR3 spans 13 residues. Here the CDR3 DNA reads TGTGCCAGCAGCTTGGGCAGGGACTACGAGCAGTACTTC. Translation gives CASSLGRDYEQYF.

This clone was found once. This chain connects TRBV27 to TRBJ2-1, with 10 bases fitting TRBD2. With 6 bases clipped from V and 6 bases from J, the junction kept 14 bases outside the gene matches. The CDR3 has 17 residues. Per germline, CDR1 MNHEY and CDR2 SMNVEV (reference sequence). The CDR3 loop is CASSRGGAGGAGNEQFF. The DNA of the CDR3 is TGTGCCAGCAGCCGCGGTGGAGCGGGAGGGGCGGGCAATGAGCAGTTCTTC.

Comments on this clone: Other DNA sequences in the same sample also yield this CDR3. The chain uses TRBV28 and TRBJ1-5; D not resolved. Between the trimmed V and J ends, which lost 5 bases and 9 bases, there was a span of 11 bases. CDR3 size: 12 residues. In germline, CDR1 is MDHEN, CDR2 SYDVKM. The CDR3 nucleotides read TGTGCCAGCAGTCCCCCGGGCAGGCCCCAGCATTTT. Protein sequence: CASSPPGRPQHF.

Concerning this clone: Other DNA sequences from this sample encode an identical CDR3 as well. The chain recombines TRBV30 with TRBJ2-3; D is unresolved. The CDR3 covers 12 residues. Trimming shortened V by 0 bases and J by 1 base, and 2 bases separated the two germline ends. CDR1 GTSNPN and CDR2 SVGIG come from the germline V gene (reference sequence). The CDR3 nucleotides read TGTGCCTGGAGTGTGGGCACAGATACGCAGTATTTT. It is translated as CAWSVGTDTQYF.

The CDR3 sequence: CASFRGGPEAFF. For the CDR3, the DNA is TGTGCCAGCTTCCGGGGAGGGCCTGAAGCTTTCTTT. The V call is TRBV28, the J call TRBJ1-1; D remains ambiguous. Germline V gives CDR1 MDHEN, CDR2 SYDVKM. V was pared by 8 bases and J by 6 bases, with 13 bases between. The length of the CDR3 is 12 residues.

This chain joins TRBV5-1 and TRBJ2-5; D is ambiguous. Germline CDR1 and CDR2: SGHRS and YFSETQ. V lost 4 bases and J 3 bases, leaving 7 bases between the germline ends. This CDR3 has 12 amino acids. The CDR3 spells CASSAPKETQYF. The CDR3 DNA reads TGCGCCAGCAGCGCCCCAAAAGAGACCCAGTACTTC.

This CDR3 is CASSLGTGRMRQPQHF. The CDR3 region has the DNA TGTGCCAGTAGTCTAGGGACAGGTCGCATGAGGCAGCCCCAGCATTTT. V is TRBV19 and J is TRBJ1-5; TRBD1 aligns across 8 bases. This CDR3 spans 16 amino acids. Germline V gene lookup returns CDR1 LNHDA and CDR2 SQIVND (reference sequence). V was clipped by 5 bases and J by 7 bases; unmatched bases: 13. Together with reference TRBV19 and TRBJ1-5, the CDR3 gives the full variable domain: DGGITQSPKYLFRKEGQNVTLSCEQNLNHDAMYWYRQDPGQGLRLIYYSQIVNDFQKGDIAEGYSVSREKKESFPLTVTSAQKNPTAFYLCASSLGTGRMRQPQHFGDGTRLSIL.

This clone occurred once. The V and J genes are TRBV5-8 and TRBJ2-1; maybe TRBD1 (5 bases). The germline V gene encodes CDR1 SGHTS and CDR2 YDEGEE. Trimming stripped 3 bases from V and 4 bases from J, with 8 bases between. This CDR3 spans 13 amino acids. CDR3 region: CASSYDRYNEQFF. The CDR3 DNA sequence: TGTGCCAGCAGCTACGACAGATACAATGAGCAGTTCTTC. The full variable domain, in which reference TRBV5-8 and TRBJ2-1 provide the parts outside the CDR3, is EAGVTQSPTHLIKTRGQQATLRCSPISGHTSVYWYQQALGLGLQFLLWYDEGEERNRGNFPPRFSGRQFPNYSSELNVNALELEDSALYLCASSYDRYNEQFFGPGTRLTVL.

The chain employs TRBV19 and TRBJ1-2; no clear D. V shed 0 bases and J shed 2 bases, with 7 bases lying between them. This CDR3 comprises 14 residues. Germline loops: CDR1 LNHDA, CDR2 SQIVND (reference sequence). The CDR3: CASSIESENYGYTF. The CDR3 nucleotides are TGTGCCAGTAGTATAGAGTCCGAAAACTATGGCTACACCTTC.

The chain joins TRBV5-1 to TRBJ2-1; 14 bases are a match to TRBD2. This CDR3 comprises 14 residues. Germline V CDR1 and CDR2: SGHRS, YFSETQ. V was pared by 8 bases and J by 7 bases, with 5 bases of the junction left unmatched. DNA for the CDR3: TGCGCCAGTCGAGGGACTAGCGGGAGTAATGAGCAGTTCTTC. It specifies CASRGTSGSNEQFF.

The rearrangement joins TRBV19 to TRBJ2-1, with D hard to call. The CDR3 covers 14 residues. Trimming removed 3 bases from V and 7 bases from J, with 13 bases in between. Germline V CDR1 and CDR2: LNHDA, SQIVND (reference sequence). In nucleotides, the CDR3 is TGTGCCAGTAGTATCGTATACCGCGAGAATGAGCAGTTCTTC. Translated, it gives CASSIVYRENEQFF.

This chain connects TRBV2 to TRBJ1-5, with D possibly matching TRBD1 (6 bases). This CDR3 comprises 14 residues. Trimming left V 8 bases short and J 2 bases short, with 13 bases between. Germline V CDR1 and CDR2: SNHLY, FYNNEI. CDR3 DNA: TGTGCCAGCTCATTACAGGGTGGCAATCAGCCCCAGCATTTT. Translating gives CASSLQGGNQPQHF.

CDR3 residues: CASTVTMNTEAFF. The DNA for the CDR3 is TGTGCCTCGACAGTTACAATGAACACTGAAGCTTTCTTT. The rearrangement links TRBV28 to TRBJ1-1, with a weak D call TRBD1 (5 bases). The CDR3 is 13 amino acids. Germline assignment: CDR1 MDHEN and CDR2 SYDVKM. The V end was cut by 11 bases, the J end by 0 bases, with 13 bases between.

This clone showed up just a few times. The chain couples TRBV29-1 to TRBJ2-4, with D hard to call. The CDR3 covers 14 residues. Germline assignment: CDR1 SQVTM and CDR2 ANQGSEA. The CDR3 loop is CSGRTLGRENIQYF. The CDR3 DNA follows: TGCAGTGGGCGGACCTTGGGAAGGGAAAACATTCAGTACTTC.